These 30 T cell receptor beta chains came from one sample sequenced in a study of blood T cell repertoires in COVID-19. Clones were read by immunoSEQ multiplex PCR, and TCRdb kept only the in-frame ones, dropping some. The sample has 150,000 to 250,000 clones; 82% are singletons. The sequenced sample was peripheral blood. The receptor source for this set is a human donor with acute or convalescent COVID-19. The donor label of this sample is uncertain.

The V gene is TRBV7-2, the J gene TRBJ1-6; D call uncertain. CDR3 length: 15 residues. The V gene's germline CDR1 is SGHTA and CDR2 FQGNSA. Trimming cost V 4 bases and J 5 bases, with 12 bases left between them. This CDR3 is CASSSMGVDNSPLHF. CDR3 nucleotides: TGTGCCAGCAGCTCCATGGGCGTAGATAATTCACCCCTCCACTTT.

The rearrangement links TRBV7-3 to TRBJ2-6, with TRBD2 identical over 7 bases. The CDR3 totals 20 residues. V lost 2 bases, J lost 0 bases, and 13 bases stayed unmatched. Germline V gene data show CDR1 as SGHTA and CDR2 as FQGTGA. CDR3 sequence: CASSLDLGGTANSGANVLTF. DNA for the CDR3: TGTGCCAGCAGCTTAGATTTGGGAGGGACCGCCAACTCTGGGGCCAACGTCCTGACTTTC. The whole variable domain, remainder taken from reference TRBV7-3 and TRBJ2-6, is GAGVSQTPSNKVTEKGKYVELRCDPISGHTALYWYRQSLGQGPEFLIYFQGTGAADDSGLPNDRFFAVRPEGSVSTLKIQRTERGDSAVYLCASSLDLGGTANSGANVLTFGAGSRLTVL.

V gene TRBV29-1 combines with J gene TRBJ1-6; 11 bases map to TRBD1. V was pared by 7 bases and J by 7 bases, with 6 bases of the junction left unmatched. CDR1 SQVTM and CDR2 ANQGSEA come from the germline V gene. The CDR3 is made up of 14 amino acids. Written as DNA, the CDR3 is TGCAGCGCCCGGACAGGGGGCGCGAATTCACCCCTCCACTTT. Protein: CSARTGGANSPLHF.

The chain recombines TRBV18 with TRBJ2-3, with 13 nucleotides matching TRBD2. The CDR3 extends over 18 amino acids. Trimming at V came to 2 bases and at J to 0 bases, leaving 5 bases not matched to a gene. CDR1 and CDR2 (germline): KGHSH, LQKENI. The CDR3 DNA reads TGTGCCAGCTCACCAACTAGCGGGAGGGCGAGGAGCACAGATACGCAGTATTTT. It is translated as CASSPTSGRARSTDTQYF.

The chain joins TRBV3-1 (or the pseudogene TRBV3-2) to TRBJ2-1; 10 bases are a match to TRBD2. The length of the CDR3 is 14 residues. Germline loops: CDR1 LGHDT, CDR2 YNNKEL (reference sequence). V lost 3 bases, J lost 9 bases, and 5 bases stayed unmatched. The CDR3 DNA follows: TGTGCCAGCAGCCAGAACGGACTAGCGGTTGAGCAGTTCTTC. It codes for CASSQNGLAVEQFF.

This clone has only a few counts. This chain uses TRBV19 with TRBJ1-6; 8 bases agree with TRBD1. The germline V gene encodes CDR1 LNHDA and CDR2 SQIVND (reference sequence). This CDR3 comprises 13 residues. The V segment lost 10 bases and the J segment 7 bases; nucleotides outside the gene matches: 6. CDR3 amino acids: CATRTGRNSPLHF. The CDR3 DNA is TGTGCCACCCGGACAGGGCGGAATTCACCCCTCCACTTT.

The chain recombines TRBV19 with TRBJ1-5; 10 positions agree with TRBD1. Trimming removed 5 bases from V and 0 bases from J; junction bases left unmatched: 7. This CDR3 contains 17 residues. Germline lookup yields CDR1 LNHDA and CDR2 SQIVND (reference sequence). As DNA, the CDR3 is TGTGCCAGTAGTGTGGGACAGGGGACCGATAGCAATCAGCCCCAGCATTTT. Protein sequence: CASSVGQGTDSNQPQHF. Together with reference TRBV19 and TRBJ1-5, the CDR3 gives the full variable domain: DGGITQSPKYLFRKEGQNVTLSCEQNLNHDAMYWYRQDPGQGLRLIYYSQIVNDFQKGDIAEGYSVSREKKESFPLTVTSAQKNPTAFYLCASSVGQGTDSNQPQHFGDGTRLSIL.

The chain is built from TRBV28 and TRBJ1-6; no clear D. Germline CDR1 MDHEN, CDR2 SYDVKM. The CDR3 is 12 residues long. V lost 5 bases and J 7 bases, leaving 6 bases between the germline ends. The DNA of the CDR3 is TGTGCCAGCAGTGACTCAAATTCACCCCTCCACTTT. Translating it yields CASSDSNSPLHF.

This clone was picked up one time. The chain carries TRBV28 and TRBJ2-7, with D tentatively TRBD2 (5 bases). This CDR3 region has 12 residues. Trimming stripped 7 bases from V and 4 bases from J, with 11 bases between. Germline V gene data show CDR1 as MDHEN and CDR2 as SYDVKM. The CDR3: CASTTGGYEQYF. Here the CDR3 DNA reads TGTGCCAGCACCACCGGAGGTTACGAGCAGTACTTC.

The chain combines TRBV6-4 with TRBJ2-3; 8 nucleotides match TRBD2. V lost 7 bases, J lost 0 bases, and 6 bases stayed unmatched. Germline CDR1 reads MRHNA; CDR2 reads SNTAGT. This CDR3 comprises 15 residues. Written as DNA, the CDR3 is TGTGCCAGCACTTTAGCGGGGAGCAGCACAGATACGCAGTATTTT. This gives the protein CASTLAGSSTDTQYF.

The chain carries TRBV28 and TRBJ2-7; 9 positions agree with TRBD1. V was pared by 5 bases and J by 4 bases, with 6 bases of the junction left unmatched. CDR3 size: 14 residues. CDR1 and CDR2 (germline): MDHEN, SYDVKM. The CDR3 loop is CASSPGDRAYEQYF. CDR3 sequence (DNA): TGTGCCAGCAGTCCGGGGGACAGGGCATACGAGCAGTACTTC.

This clone was seen just once. The chain links TRBV28 to TRBJ2-7; 10 bases align to TRBD1. The CDR3 is 15 residues long. The ends lost 7 bases at V and 6 bases at J; junction bases unmatched: 12. Germline V lookup: CDR1 MDHEN, CDR2 SYDVKM. The CDR3 spells CASTGTGTGVAEQYF. CDR3 DNA: TGTGCCAGCACCGGTACCGGGACAGGGGTGGCCGAGCAGTACTTC.

The rearrangement uses TRBV24-1 and TRBJ2-7; 9 positions match TRBD1. The CDR3 length is 14 residues. V lost 4 bases and J lost 3; bases outside the gene matches: 3. Germline assignment: CDR1 KGHDR and CDR2 SFDVKD. CDR3 sequence: CATSDPGQGYEQYF. In DNA form, the CDR3 reads TGTGCCACCAGTGACCCGGGACAGGGCTACGAGCAGTACTTC.

The rearrangement links TRBV7-3 to TRBJ2-3, with TRBD1 as a possible D gene (6 bases). The CDR3 sequence is 15 residues long. The V end was cut by 5 bases, the J end by 2 bases, with 14 bases between. Germline lookup yields CDR1 SGHTA and CDR2 FQGTGA. CDR3 bases: TGTGCCAGCAGCCAGGGGCGACAGATCACAGATACGCAGTATTTT. Its translation: CASSQGRQITDTQYF. The entire variable domain, with the rest obtained from reference TRBV7-3 and TRBJ2-3, is as follows: GAGVSQTPSNKVTEKGKYVELRCDPISGHTALYWYRQSLGQGPEFLIYFQGTGAADDSGLPNDRFFAVRPEGSVSTLKIQRTERGDSAVYLCASSQGRQITDTQYFGPGTRLTVL.

This clone was found a few times. The chain is built from TRBV4-1 and TRBJ1-1; 7 bases map to TRBD1. V was clipped by 0 bases and J by 2 bases; unmatched bases: 9. The CDR3 runs 17 residues. In germline, CDR1 is MGHRA, CDR2 YSYEKL. The CDR3 loop is CASSQDPNRGANTEAFF. The CDR3 DNA follows: TGCGCCAGCAGCCAAGACCCTAACAGGGGTGCTAACACTGAAGCTTTCTTT.

Points on this clone: Other nucleotide sequences from this sample produce the same CDR3. The chain has TRBV7-2 and TRBJ2-5; TRBD2 agrees at 11 bases. The V and J ends lost 6 bases and 5 bases, in that order; junction bases with no gene match: 8. Germline lookup yields CDR1 SGHTA and CDR2 FQGNSA. The CDR3 consists of 15 residues. In DNA form, the CDR3 reads TGTGCCAGCAGTTTAACTAGCGGGAGAGTGGAGACCCAGTACTTC. This sequence encodes CASSLTSGRVETQYF.

The chain couples TRBV7-8 to TRBJ1-1, with 7 bases aligning to TRBD1. V was clipped by 3 bases and J by 8 bases; unmatched bases: 9. In germline, CDR1 is SGHVS, CDR2 FQNEAQ. The CDR3 extends over 14 amino acids. CDR3 DNA sequence: TGTGCCAGCAGCTTGGAGGGGGCGCGTACCGAAGCTTTCTTT. Amino acid sequence: CASSLEGARTEAFF.

V is TRBV27 and J is TRBJ1-2, with 7 bases matching TRBD1. Germline CDR1 is MNHEY and CDR2 is SMNVEV (reference sequence). This CDR3 comprises 16 residues. V lost 6 bases, J lost 8 bases, and 18 bases stayed unmatched. CDR3 sequence: CASSPDRAPLRGGYTF. The DNA for the CDR3 is TGTGCCAGCAGCCCAGACAGGGCCCCTTTAAGAGGCGGCTACACCTTC.

The chain combines TRBV18 with TRBJ1-5; no definite D call. V was shortened by 3 bases and J by 3 bases, with 12 bases between the two germline ends. CDR1 is KGHSH, CDR2 LQKENI, per germline. The length of the CDR3 is 15 residues. In DNA, the CDR3 is TGTGCCAGCTCACCGGGAGCCTCTTCCAATCAGCCCCAGCATTTT. Protein: CASSPGASSNQPQHF.

The rearrangement uses TRBV7-8 and TRBJ1-2, with D perhaps matching TRBD1 (5 bases). The ends were cut back, 1 base at V and 0 bases at J, with 18 bases in the middle. CDR3 length: 18 residues. The germline V gene has CDR1 SGHVS and CDR2 FQNEAQ. The CDR3 loop is CASSLVGPQGSTNYGYTF. Written as DNA, the CDR3 is TGTGCCAGCAGCTTAGTGGGTCCCCAGGGCTCGACTAACTATGGCTACACCTTC.

As for this clone: Other DNA sequences in this sample translate to the same CDR3. The chain couples TRBV27 to TRBJ1-5, with 9 bases matching TRBD1. Germline CDR1 MNHEY, CDR2 SMNVEV (reference sequence). The CDR3 extends over 15 amino acids. With 5 bases clipped from V and 3 bases from J, the junction kept 5 bases outside the gene matches. CDR3 DNA: TGTGCCAGCAGTCTTGGACAGGGGAACAATCAGCCCCAGCATTTT. Protein sequence: CASSLGQGNNQPQHF.

The chain combines TRBV9 with TRBJ2-1; 7 bases map to TRBD1. Germline values: CDR1 SGDLS, CDR2 YYNGEE. The CDR3 length is 16 residues. V was pared by 0 bases and J by 4 bases, with 7 bases of the junction left unmatched. The CDR3 nucleotides read TGTGCCAGCAGCGTAGAAGGGGGCGGTTATTACAATGAGCAGTTCTTC. As protein: CASSVEGGGYYNEQFF. The full variable domain, with the rest looked up from reference TRBV9 and TRBJ2-1, is DSGVTQTPKHLITATGQRVTLRCSPRSGDLSVYWYQQSLDQGLQFLIQYYNGEERAKGNILERFSAQQFPDLHSELNLSSLELGDSALYFCASSVEGGGYYNEQFFGPGTRLTVL.

J is TRBJ1-1 and V is TRBV2; perhaps TRBD1 as D (6 bases). Germline CDR1 reads SNHLY; CDR2 reads FYNNEI. V dropped 6 bases and J dropped 4 bases, with 9 bases sitting between them. CDR3 length: 12 amino acids. CDR3 in DNA: TGTGCCAGCAGGCAGGGGAGCACTGAAGCTTTCTTT. Translating it yields CASRQGSTEAFF.

The V and J genes are TRBV5-1 and TRBJ1-1, with D hard to call. Germline values: CDR1 SGHRS, CDR2 YFSETQ. The V end lost 2 bases, the J end lost 8 bases, and 13 bases lay between the germline ends. The CDR3 has 13 residues. DNA of the CDR3: TGCGCCAGCAGCTTCCAGGACGAGGGCGAAGCTTTCTTT. It codes for CASSFQDEGEAFF. The complete variable domain, with remaining parts taken from reference TRBV5-1 and TRBJ1-1, reads KAGVTQTPRYLIKTRGQQVTLSCSPISGHRSVSWYQQTPGQGLQFLFEYFSETQRNKGNFPGRFSGRQFSNSRSEMNVSTLELGDSALYLCASSFQDEGEAFFGQGTRLTVV.

This clone was counted a few times. The chain uses TRBV18 and TRBJ1-2, with unresolved D. Germline CDR1 KGHSH, CDR2 LQKENI. The CDR3 is made up of 15 amino acids. V was trimmed by 6 bases and J by 7 bases, leaving 21 bases between them. The CDR3 region has the DNA TGTGCCAGCTCTTCAGCCGGGGTGGGCTTAGGTGGCTACACCTTC. Residues: CASSSAGVGLGGYTF.

V usage is TRBV28 and J usage is TRBJ2-2; the match to TRBD1 covers 9 bases. Per germline, CDR1 MDHEN and CDR2 SYDVKM. This CDR3 spans 16 amino acids. V lost 6 bases to trimming and J lost 2 bases; unmatched junction nucleotides: 7. DNA of the CDR3: TGTGCCAGCAGCCTACGGGGACAGGGAAACACCGGGGAGCTGTTTTTT. Translation gives CASSLRGQGNTGELFF.

V and J are TRBV29-1 and TRBJ2-5; D is perhaps TRBD1 (6 bases). The germline V and J ends were trimmed by 3 bases and 3 bases, with 8 bases remaining between them. The V gene's germline CDR1 is SQVTM and CDR2 ANQGSEA. The CDR3 extends over 12 amino acids. Here the CDR3 reads CSVEGAKETQYF. CDR3 nucleotide sequence: TGCAGCGTTGAGGGGGCCAAAGAGACCCAGTACTTC.

The chain couples TRBV28 to TRBJ1-5; tentative D call: TRBD1 (5 bases). The length of the CDR3 is 15 residues. The V end was cut by 5 bases, the J end by 1 base, with 12 bases between. The germline CDR1 and CDR2 sequences are MDHEN and SYDVKM. CDR3 protein: CASSPTGGSNQPQHF. CDR3 coding DNA: TGTGCCAGCAGTCCAACTGGGGGGAGCAATCAGCCCCAGCATTTT. Drawing the rest from reference TRBV28 and TRBJ1-5, the complete variable domain is DVKVTQSSRYLVKRTGEKVFLECVQDMDHENMFWYRQDPGLGLRLIYFSYDVKMKEKGDIPEGYSVSREKKERFSLILESASTNQTSMYLCASSPTGGSNQPQHFGDGTRLSIL.

The chain employs TRBV30 and TRBJ1-4, with 7 bases fitting TRBD1. Germline assignment: CDR1 GTSNPN and CDR2 SVGIG (reference sequence). The CDR3 sequence is 13 residues long. The trim removed 7 bases at V and 3 bases at J, leaving 5 bases unmatched. The CDR3 is CASRTGANEKLFF. The CDR3 DNA reads as TGTGCCTCCCGGACAGGAGCTAATGAAAAACTGTTTTTT.

This chain uses TRBV7-2 with TRBJ2-7, with a tentative D call TRBD1 (6 bases). Trimming removed 3 bases from V and 2 bases from J, with 8 bases in between. Germline CDR1 is SGHTA and CDR2 is FQGNSA. The CDR3 runs to 13 residues. The CDR3 here is CASSFGGAYEQYF. In nucleotides, the CDR3 is TGTGCCAGCAGCTTTGGGGGCGCCTACGAGCAGTACTTC.